This TCR beta chain was identified in a study of cytomegalovirus exposure and HLA in healthy donors. Study-wide findings and caveats: Most of the TCR beta V segments (in an earlier analysis) were productive either about 87% or about 30% of the time. Reports showed the classifier diagnosing cytomegalovirus status with high specificity and sensitivity.

The CDR3 is made up of 13 amino acids. J lost 7 bases, V lost 2 bases, and 4 bases had no gene match. CDR1 is SQVTM and CDR2 is ANQGSEA in the germline V gene. Both 60 Vbeta primers and 13 Jbeta primers went into the PCR. The repertoire was sequenced with immunoSEQ multiplex PCR; TCRdb's copy has only in-frame clones and lacks some. The sample lists about 150,000 clones; 60% to 80% were seen once. Concerning this clone: Its antigen is currently unknown.

V usage is TRBV29-1 and J usage is TRBJ2-1, with 8 nucleotides matching TRBD1. Sequenced input: PBMCs. The clonotype originates from a male donor in good health and CMV-seronegative. In nucleotides, the CDR3 is TGCAGCGTTGAACAGGGGGCCGGGAATGAGCAGTTCTTC. It specifies CSVEQGAGNEQFF.